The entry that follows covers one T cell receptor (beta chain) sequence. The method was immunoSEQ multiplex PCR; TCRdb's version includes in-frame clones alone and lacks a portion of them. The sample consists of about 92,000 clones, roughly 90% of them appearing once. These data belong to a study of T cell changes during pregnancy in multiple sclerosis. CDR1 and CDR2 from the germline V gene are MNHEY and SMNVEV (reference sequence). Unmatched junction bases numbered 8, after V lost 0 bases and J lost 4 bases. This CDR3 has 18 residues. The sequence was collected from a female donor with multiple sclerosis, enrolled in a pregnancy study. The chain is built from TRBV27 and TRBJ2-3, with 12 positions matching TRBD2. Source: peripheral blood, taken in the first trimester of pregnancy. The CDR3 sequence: CASSLSNPTSGSSDTQYF. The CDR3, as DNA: TGTGCCAGCAGTTTATCTAACCCGACTAGCGGGAGTTCAGATACGCAGTATTTT.